The rows below give T cell receptor beta chains drawn from one sample of a study of graft-versus-host responses after intestinal transplantation. Clones were sequenced by immunoSEQ multiplex PCR, and TCRdb holds only the in-frame ones, with some missing. The sample has about 97,000 clones, 80% to 95% seen once; the top ten hold roughly a sixth. Sequencing was performed on PBMCs, taken around 68 weeks after intestinal transplant. The source is a human patient who received an intestinal transplant, so some T cells may come from the graft donor. Each CDR3 is given with its conserved first and last residue. D genes are given only for firm matches. Size tells how often a clone was seen (once, few, many) or the class of an expanded clone, and some rows leave it out.

CDR3	DNA	size	V	J	D
CASGSRTRNSPLHF	TGTGCCAGCGGGAGCAGAACTCGGAATTCACCCCTCCACTTT	-	TRBV21-1	TRBJ1-6	-
CASSAAGLNEQYF	TGTGCCAGCAGTGCTGCAGGGTTAAACGAGCAGTACTTC	-	TRBV2	TRBJ2-7	-
CASSPTGWATQPQHF	TGTGCCAGTAGTCCCACAGGATGGGCCACTCAGCCCCAGCATTTT	-	TRBV19	TRBJ1-5	-
CASSPTQGRNSGNTIYF	TGTGCCAGCAGCCCCACCCAGGGACGGAACTCTGGAAACACCATATATTTT	once	TRBV27	TRBJ1-3	-
CASRPRWRSSYNEQFF	TGTGCAAGTCGCCCGAGATGGCGAAGCTCCTACAATGAGCAGTTCTTC	-	TRBV12-2	TRBJ2-1	-
CASSLRSGGAPDTQYF	TGTGCCAGCAGCCTACGTAGCGGGGGGGCCCCAGATACGCAGTATTTT	-	TRBV5-8	TRBJ2-3	TRBD2
CSVARDYGYTF	TGCAGCGTAGCCAGGGACTATGGCTACACCTTC	-	TRBV29-1	TRBJ1-2	-
CASYLDHSYNSPLHF	TGTGCCAGCTATCTCGATCACTCCTATAATTCACCCCTCCACTTT	few	TRBV6-5	TRBJ1-6	-
CASSHPGQGAVEQYF	TGCGCCAGCAGCCACCCGGGACAGGGGGCTGTCGAGCAGTACTTC	-	TRBV4-1	TRBJ2-7	TRBD1
CASLDRWEGSPLHF	TGTGCCAGCCTCGACAGGTGGGAGGGTTCACCCCTCCACTTT	-	TRBV5-8	TRBJ1-6	-
CASSLIRGGYNEKLFF	TGTGCCAGCAGCTTAATTAGGGGGGGTTATAATGAAAAACTGTTTTTT	-	TRBV7-8	TRBJ1-4	-
CASSPQGTNEKLFF	TGTGCCAGCAGTCCCCAGGGAACTAATGAAAAACTGTTTTTT	-	TRBV27	TRBJ1-4	-
CASGREGTANEKLFF	TGTGCCAGCGGGCGAGAAGGGACAGCTAATGAAAAACTGTTTTTT	-	TRBV7-9	TRBJ1-4	TRBD1
CASSRAGPLYGYTF	TGTGCCAGCAGCAGGGCAGGACCCCTCTATGGCTACACCTTC	few	TRBV21-1	TRBJ1-2	-